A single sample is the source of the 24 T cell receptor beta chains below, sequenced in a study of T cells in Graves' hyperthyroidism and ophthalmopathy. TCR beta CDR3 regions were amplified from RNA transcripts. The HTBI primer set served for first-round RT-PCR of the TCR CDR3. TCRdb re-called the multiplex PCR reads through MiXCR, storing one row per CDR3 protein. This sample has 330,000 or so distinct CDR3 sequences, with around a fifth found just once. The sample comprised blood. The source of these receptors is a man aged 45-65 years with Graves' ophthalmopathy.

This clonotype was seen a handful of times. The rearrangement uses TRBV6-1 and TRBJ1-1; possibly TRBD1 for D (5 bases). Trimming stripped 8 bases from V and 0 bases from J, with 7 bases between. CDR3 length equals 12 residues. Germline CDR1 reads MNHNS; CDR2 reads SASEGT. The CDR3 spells CASRGMNTEAFF. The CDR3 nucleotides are TGTGCCAGCCGGGGGATGAACACTGAAGCTTTCTTT.

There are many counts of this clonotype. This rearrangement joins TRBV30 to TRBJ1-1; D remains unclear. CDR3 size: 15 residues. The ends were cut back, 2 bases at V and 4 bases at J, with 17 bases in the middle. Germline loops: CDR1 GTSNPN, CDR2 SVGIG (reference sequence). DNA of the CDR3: TGTGCCTGGAGTCTGTACGGGGAACGGATCACTGAAGCTTTCTTT. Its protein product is CAWSLYGERITEAFF.

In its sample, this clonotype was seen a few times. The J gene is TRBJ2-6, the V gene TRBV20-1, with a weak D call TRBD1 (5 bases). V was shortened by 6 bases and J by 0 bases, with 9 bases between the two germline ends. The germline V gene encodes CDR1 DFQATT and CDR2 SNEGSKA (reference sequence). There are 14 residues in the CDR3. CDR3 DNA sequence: TGCAGTGCGCCACAGGACTCTGGGGCCAACGTCCTGACTTTC. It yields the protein CSAPQDSGANVLTF.

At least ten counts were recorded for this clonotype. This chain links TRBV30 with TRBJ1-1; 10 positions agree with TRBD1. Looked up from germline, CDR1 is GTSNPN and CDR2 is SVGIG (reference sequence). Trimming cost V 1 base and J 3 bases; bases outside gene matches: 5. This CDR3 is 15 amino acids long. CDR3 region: CAWSDPGQGYTEAFF. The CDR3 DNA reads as TGTGCCTGGAGTGACCCGGGACAGGGGTACACTGAAGCTTTCTTT.

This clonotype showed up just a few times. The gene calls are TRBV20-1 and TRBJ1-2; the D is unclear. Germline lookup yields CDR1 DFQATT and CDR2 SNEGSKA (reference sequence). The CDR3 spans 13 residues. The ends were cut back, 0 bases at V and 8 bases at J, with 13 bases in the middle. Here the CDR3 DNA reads TGCAGTGCTAGAGATCCTACCGGTCGGGGCTACACCTTC. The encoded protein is CSARDPTGRGYTF.

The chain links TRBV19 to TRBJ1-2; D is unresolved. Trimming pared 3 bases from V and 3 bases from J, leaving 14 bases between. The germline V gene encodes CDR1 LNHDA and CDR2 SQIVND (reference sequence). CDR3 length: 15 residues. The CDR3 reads CASSIRWQVDYGYTF. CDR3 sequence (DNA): TGTGCCAGTAGTATTCGGTGGCAGGTCGACTATGGCTACACCTTC.

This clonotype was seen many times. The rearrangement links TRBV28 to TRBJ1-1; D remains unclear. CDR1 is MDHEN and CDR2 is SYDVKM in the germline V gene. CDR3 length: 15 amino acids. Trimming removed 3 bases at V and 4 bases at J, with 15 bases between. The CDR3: CASSFQRGLGTEAFF. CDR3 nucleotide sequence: TGTGCCAGCAGTTTCCAAAGAGGGTTGGGCACTGAAGCTTTCTTT.

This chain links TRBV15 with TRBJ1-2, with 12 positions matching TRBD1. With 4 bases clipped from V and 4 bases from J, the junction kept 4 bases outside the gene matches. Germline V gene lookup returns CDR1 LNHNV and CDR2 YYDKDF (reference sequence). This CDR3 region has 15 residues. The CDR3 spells CATSTGTGGGYGYTF. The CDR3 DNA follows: TGTGCCACCAGCACCGGGACAGGGGGCGGCTATGGCTACACCTTC.

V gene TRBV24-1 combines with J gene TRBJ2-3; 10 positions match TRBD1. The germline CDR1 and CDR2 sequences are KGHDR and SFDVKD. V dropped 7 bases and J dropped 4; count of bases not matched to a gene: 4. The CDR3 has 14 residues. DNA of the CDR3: TGTGCCACCAGAGGGACAGGGGTTTCAGATACGCAGTATTTT. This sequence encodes CATRGTGVSDTQYF.

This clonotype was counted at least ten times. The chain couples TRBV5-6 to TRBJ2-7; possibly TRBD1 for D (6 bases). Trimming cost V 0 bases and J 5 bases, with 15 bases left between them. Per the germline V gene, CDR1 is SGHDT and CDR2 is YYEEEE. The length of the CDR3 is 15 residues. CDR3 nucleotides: TGTGCCAGCAGCTTGGCAAGGCAGGGGAGCCACGAGCAGTACTTC. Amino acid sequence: CASSLARQGSHEQYF.

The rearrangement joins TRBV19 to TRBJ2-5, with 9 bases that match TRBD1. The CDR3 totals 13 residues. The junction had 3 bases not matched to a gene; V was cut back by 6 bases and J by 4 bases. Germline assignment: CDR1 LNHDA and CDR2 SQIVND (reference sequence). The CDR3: CASRRTGVETQYF. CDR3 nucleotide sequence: TGTGCCAGTAGGAGGACAGGGGTAGAGACCCAGTACTTC.

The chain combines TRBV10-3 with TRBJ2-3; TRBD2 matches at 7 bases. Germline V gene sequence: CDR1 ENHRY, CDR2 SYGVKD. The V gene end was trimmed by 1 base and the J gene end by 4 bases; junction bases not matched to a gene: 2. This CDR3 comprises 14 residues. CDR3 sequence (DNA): TGTGCCATCAGTGAGTGGGAGGGAGCAGATACGCAGTATTTT. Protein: CAISEWEGADTQYF.

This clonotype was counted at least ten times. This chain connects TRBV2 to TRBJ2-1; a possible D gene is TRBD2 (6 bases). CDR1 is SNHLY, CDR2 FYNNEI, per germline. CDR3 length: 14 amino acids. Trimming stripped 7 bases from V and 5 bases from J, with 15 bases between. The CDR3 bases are TGTGCCAGCATCCCTATAAGGACTAACAATGAGCAGTTCTTC. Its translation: CASIPIRTNNEQFF.

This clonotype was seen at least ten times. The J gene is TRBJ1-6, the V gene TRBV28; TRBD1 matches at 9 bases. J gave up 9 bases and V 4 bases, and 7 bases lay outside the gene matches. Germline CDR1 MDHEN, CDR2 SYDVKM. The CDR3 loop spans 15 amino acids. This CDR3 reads CASSSTGGGSSPLHF. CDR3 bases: TGTGCCAGCAGTTCTACAGGGGGCGGGAGTTCACCCCTCCACTTT.

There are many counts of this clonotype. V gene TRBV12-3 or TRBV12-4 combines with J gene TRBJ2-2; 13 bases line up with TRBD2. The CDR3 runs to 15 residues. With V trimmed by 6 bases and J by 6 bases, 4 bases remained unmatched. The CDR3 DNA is TGTGCCAGCAGCACTAGCGGGAGGGCCGCCGGGGAGCTGTTTTTT. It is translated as CASSTSGRAAGELFF.

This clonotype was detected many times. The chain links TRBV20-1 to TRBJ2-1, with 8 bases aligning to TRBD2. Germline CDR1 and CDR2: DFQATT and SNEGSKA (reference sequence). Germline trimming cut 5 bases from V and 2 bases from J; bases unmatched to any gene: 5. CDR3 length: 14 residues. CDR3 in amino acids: CSAPTGLAYNEQFF. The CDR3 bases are TGCAGTGCTCCTACGGGACTAGCCTACAATGAGCAGTTCTTC.

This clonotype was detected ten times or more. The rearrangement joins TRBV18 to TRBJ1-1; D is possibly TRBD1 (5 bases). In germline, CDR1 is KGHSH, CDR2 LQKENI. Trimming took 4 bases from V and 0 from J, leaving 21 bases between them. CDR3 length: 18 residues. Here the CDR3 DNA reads TGTGCCAGCTCACTACACCCCCTTCAGGGTTCGATGAACACTGAAGCTTTCTTT. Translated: CASSLHPLQGSMNTEAFF.

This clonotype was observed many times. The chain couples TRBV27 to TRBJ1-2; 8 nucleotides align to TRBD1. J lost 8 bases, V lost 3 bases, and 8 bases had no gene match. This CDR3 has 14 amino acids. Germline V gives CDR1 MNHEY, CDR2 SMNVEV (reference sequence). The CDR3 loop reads CASSFLGQGRGYTF. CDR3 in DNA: TGTGCCAGCAGTTTTCTAGGACAGGGTCGAGGCTACACCTTC.

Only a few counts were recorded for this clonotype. CDR3 DNA sequence: TGCGCCAGCAGCTTGGTAGGGGGAGTCACAGATACGCAGTATTTT. Translated, it gives CASSLVGGVTDTQYF. The rearrangement links TRBV5-1 to TRBJ2-3; tentative D call: TRBD1 (6 bases). V dropped 0 bases and J dropped 2 bases, with 10 bases sitting between them. The CDR3 loop spans 15 amino acids. Germline loops: CDR1 SGHRS, CDR2 YFSETQ.

CDR3 coding DNA: TGCAGTGCTAGCACCTACCCAGGGGCCGGCTATGGCTACACCTTC. Protein product: CSASTYPGAGYGYTF. The chain links TRBV20-1 to TRBJ1-2, with D possibly TRBD1 on 6 matching bases. This CDR3 contains 15 residues. Trimming took 3 bases from V and 4 from J, leaving 18 bases between them. Germline assignment: CDR1 DFQATT and CDR2 SNEGSKA (reference sequence).

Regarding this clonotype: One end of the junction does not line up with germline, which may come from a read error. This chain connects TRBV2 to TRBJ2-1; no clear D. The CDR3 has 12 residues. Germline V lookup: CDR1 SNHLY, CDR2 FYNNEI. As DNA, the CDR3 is TGTGCCAGCAGTGAGACCCCGGTGGTCAAGGGCTTC. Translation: CASSETPVVKGF.

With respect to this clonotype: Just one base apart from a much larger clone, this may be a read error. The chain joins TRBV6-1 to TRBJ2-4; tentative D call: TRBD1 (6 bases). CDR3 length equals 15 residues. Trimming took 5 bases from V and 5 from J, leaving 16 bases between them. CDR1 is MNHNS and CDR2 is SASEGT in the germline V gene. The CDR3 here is CASSTPWKGENIQYF. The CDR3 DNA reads TGTGCCAGCAGTACGCCGTGGAAGGGGGAAAACATTCAGTACTTC.

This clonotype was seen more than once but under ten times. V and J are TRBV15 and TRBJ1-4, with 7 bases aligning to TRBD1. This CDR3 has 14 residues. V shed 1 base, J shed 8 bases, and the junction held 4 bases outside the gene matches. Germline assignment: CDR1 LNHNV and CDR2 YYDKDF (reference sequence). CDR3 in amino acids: CATSRGGGKEKLFF. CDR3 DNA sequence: TGTGCCACCAGCAGAGGAGGGGGCAAGGAAAAACTGTTTTTT.

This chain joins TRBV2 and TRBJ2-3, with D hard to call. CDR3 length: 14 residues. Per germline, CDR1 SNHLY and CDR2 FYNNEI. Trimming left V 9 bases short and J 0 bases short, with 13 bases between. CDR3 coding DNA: TGTGCCAGTTTCGACACCTCTAGCACAGATACGCAGTATTTT. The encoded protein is CASFDTSSTDTQYF.